A selection of T cell receptor beta chains follows, all from one sample in a study of cytotoxic CD8 clonotypes in ibrutinib-treated CLL. TCRdb's table, derived via immunoSEQ multiplex PCR, lists solely in-frame clones and lacks some. Found here are around 140,000 clones, approximately 85% of them singletons; the top ten hold about 2%. The material sequenced was PBMCs, taken after 24 months of ibrutinib treatment. These receptors all come from a human donor with chronic lymphocytic leukemia. Each CDR3 is given with its conserved first and last residue. A D gene is named only where the DNA matches it firmly. Rows give clone size only sometimes, using once, few, many, or a class for an expanded clone.

cdr3_nt cdr3_aa clone_size v_call d_call j_call
TGTGCCAGCAGCTCCCTGAGGGCCAGGGGGCACGACTATGGCTACACCTTC CASSSLRARGHDYGYTF - TRBV9 TRBD1 TRBJ1-2
TGTGCCAGCTCCCCTAGGGCAGCGGGGGCCTACGAGCAGTACTTC CASSPRAAGAYEQYF once TRBV18 TRBD2 TRBJ2-7
TGTGCCAGCATTAGGACAGGGCCGAACACTGAAGCTTTCTTT CASIRTGPNTEAFF - TRBV2 TRBD1 TRBJ1-1
TGTGCCAGCAGCCGAGGAACGGGAAGCACAGATACGCAGTATTTT CASSRGTGSTDTQYF - TRBV5-4 - TRBJ2-3
TGTGCCACCAGCAGAGTGTTGCTAGCGGGCACAGATACGCAGTATTTT CATSRVLLAGTDTQYF - TRBV15 TRBD2 TRBJ2-3
TGTGCCAGCAGCCCCAACTCACGACAGGACAATCAGCCCCAGCATTTT CASSPNSRQDNQPQHF - TRBV27 - TRBJ1-5
TGTGCCAGCAGCTTACTGGGTCCTACCAGCTCCTACGAGCAGTACTTC CASSLLGPTSSYEQYF - TRBV7-9 - TRBJ2-7
TGTGCCAGTAGTGTTACTAGCGGGGGGGCCAATGAGCAGTTCTTC CASSVTSGGANEQFF - TRBV19 TRBD2 TRBJ2-1
TGTGCCAGTAGTATTGGGGGGCGCTACACCTTC CASSIGGRYTF - TRBV19 - TRBJ1-2
TGCGCCAGCGGGGGGGGGCAGATGGTCCCTGAAGCTTTCTTT CASGGGQMVPEAFF - TRBV23-1 - TRBJ1-1
TGTGCCAGCAGCCTAACGGGGAACACTGAAGCTTTCTTT CASSLTGNTEAFF - TRBV5-8 - TRBJ1-1
TGTGCCAGCAGCTTAGAGTCGGGGATTCGCAATCAGCCCCAGCATTTT CASSLESGIRNQPQHF once TRBV7-8 - TRBJ1-5
TGTGCCAGTAGTATAGTTTACGGGGTCGGTACAGATACGCAGTATTTT CASSIVYGVGTDTQYF - TRBV19 - TRBJ2-3
TGTGCCAGCAGCCTGACTAGCGGGGGGGCCGTTACGCAGTATTTT CASSLTSGGAVTQYF once TRBV5-8 TRBD2 TRBJ2-3
TGTGCCAGCAACTCGACAGGGACTAATGAAAAACTGTTTTTT CASNSTGTNEKLFF few TRBV9 TRBD1 TRBJ1-4
TGTGCCAGCAGTTTAAAGGCCCAAGGCTACACCTTC CASSLKAQGYTF - TRBV28 - TRBJ1-2
TGCGCCAGCAGCCCCCGGGAAGGTGGAAACACCATATATTTT CASSPREGGNTIYF - TRBV5-1 - TRBJ1-3
TGCGCCAGCAGCTTGGACTTCTACGAGCAGTACTTC CASSLDFYEQYF - TRBV5-1 - TRBJ2-7
TGTGCCAGCAGCCAAGAACTCCAGGGGCGCGAGCAGTACTTC CASSQELQGREQYF - TRBV4-2 - TRBJ2-7
TGTGCCAGCAGGGACACAGGGGCTGAAGCTTTCTTT CASRDTGAEAFF - TRBV27 TRBD1 TRBJ1-1
TGTGCCTGCCCGCCCCCGGCCCGGAGCACTGAAGCTTTCTTT CACPPPARSTEAFF - TRBV30 - TRBJ1-1
TGTGCCAGCAGCCCCGGAGGGGCGGGTAATGAGCAGTTCTTC CASSPGGAGNEQFF - TRBV11-3 - TRBJ2-1
TGTGCATGGGACAGGGGGTCCCAAGATACGCAGTATTTT CAWDRGSQDTQYF - TRBV7-9 TRBD1 TRBJ2-3
TGTGCCAGCAGTCCACCCGGACAGCTGTACAATGAGCAGTTCTTC CASSPPGQLYNEQFF - TRBV28 - TRBJ2-1
TGTGCCAGCAGCGTATCCGGCCACTCTGGGGCCAACGTCCTGACTTTC CASSVSGHSGANVLTF once TRBV9 - TRBJ2-6
TGTGCCAGCAGCTTTGGGGTTGGGGCATACAATGAGCAGTTCTTC CASSFGVGAYNEQFF - TRBV11-2 - TRBJ2-1
TGTGCCAGCAGCCCGAGCGGGGGGAAGATATCCTACGAGCAGTACTTC CASSPSGGKISYEQYF - TRBV7-2 TRBD2 TRBJ2-7
TGCAGCGCATCGCAGGGTTTTAGCCAGCCCCAGCATTTT CSASQGFSQPQHF - TRBV29-1 - TRBJ1-5
TGTGCCAGCAGTACGGGGCGGTCCAAAAACATTCAGTACTTC CASSTGRSKNIQYF once TRBV6-5 - TRBJ2-4
TGTGCCAGCAGCTTGTCCCACTTGTACAATGAGCAGTTCTTC CASSLSHLYNEQFF - TRBV5-4 - TRBJ2-1